This T cell receptor (beta chain) was sequenced during a study of identical twins. Study-wide results and limits: The abundant beta clonotypes from cord blood had fewer insertions, and memory repertoires had none of this.

Each CDR3 protein is one row after TCRdb ran MiXCR on the 5' RACE reads. The sample holds more than 200,000 distinct CDR3 sequences, over 13% seen once. Concerning this clonotype itself: What it binds is not known.

Healthy Caucasians supplied all donations. The CDR3 consists of 17 residues. V was clipped by 0 bases and J by 2 bases, with 18 bases between them. The germline V gene encodes CDR1 SGHDT and CDR2 YYEEEE. This sequence was found in a young woman in good health. V is TRBV5-6 and J is TRBJ2-7; no clear D. Sequences were obtained from memory (CD45RO+) T cells sorted from blood. In DNA, the CDR3 is TGTGCCAGCAGCTTGGGTCCCCCCGGGCGGATAGCCTACGAGCAGTACTTC. Encoded protein: CASSLGPPGRIAYEQYF.